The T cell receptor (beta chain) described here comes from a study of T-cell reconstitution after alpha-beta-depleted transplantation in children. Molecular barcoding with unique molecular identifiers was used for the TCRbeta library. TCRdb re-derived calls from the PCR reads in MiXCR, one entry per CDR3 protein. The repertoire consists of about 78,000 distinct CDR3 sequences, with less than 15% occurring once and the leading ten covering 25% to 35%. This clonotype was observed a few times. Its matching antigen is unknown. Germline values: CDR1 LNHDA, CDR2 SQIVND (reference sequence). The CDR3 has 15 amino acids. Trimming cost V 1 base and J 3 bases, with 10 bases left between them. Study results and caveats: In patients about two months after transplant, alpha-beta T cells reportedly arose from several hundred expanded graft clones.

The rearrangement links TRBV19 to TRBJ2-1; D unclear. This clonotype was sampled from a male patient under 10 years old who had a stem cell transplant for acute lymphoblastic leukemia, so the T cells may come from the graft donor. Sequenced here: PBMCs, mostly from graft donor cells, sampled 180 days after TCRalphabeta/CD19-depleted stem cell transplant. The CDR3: CASSIVRGHYNEQFF. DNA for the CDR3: TGTGCCAGTAGTATAGTCCGTGGTCACTACAATGAGCAGTTCTTC.